This T cell receptor (beta chain) was identified in a study of cytomegalovirus exposure and HLA in healthy donors. Overall study findings and caveats: Researchers catalogued over 150 TCR beta chains as cytomegalovirus-associated. Common viral pathogens were later found to be apparently linked to several of the most significant clusters.

CDR1 is LGHNA and CDR2 is YSLEER in the germline V gene. The CDR3 has 16 amino acids. With 1 base removed from V and 2 bases from J, the gap between germline ends came to 9 bases. Details on this clone: Its matching antigen is unknown.

Primers: 60 Vbeta forward and 13 Jbeta reverse. Authors' data handling: In a later analysis, 10 million to 11 million of approximately 81 million unique beta chains occurred in at least two donors. Method: immunoSEQ multiplex PCR; TCRdb's copy keeps in-frame clones and lacks some. The DNA was the basis for D and trimming; V, J and clone size are from that table. The sample carries 180,000 or so clones, about four fifths recorded once. V gene TRBV4-3 combines with J gene TRBJ2-6; no reliable D call. The specimen was PBMCs. The receptor was isolated from a woman aged 25 to 39 in good health and CMV-seronegative. CDR3 region: CASSQGPDPGANVLTF. In DNA form, the CDR3 reads TGCGCCAGCAGCCAAGGGCCTGATCCTGGGGCCAACGTCCTGACTTTC.